In its sample, the clone carrying this T cell receptor (beta chain) was seen many times. Antigen specificity is unknown. Trimming left V 6 bases short and J 0 bases short, with 12 bases between. Germline V gives CDR1 MNHEY, CDR2 SVGAGI. CDR3 length: 14 residues. Naive CD4+ cells had CD25+ Tregs removed. Study results and caveats: Tumor-infiltrating Treg TCR alpha and beta sequences overlapped most with tumor naive CD4+ T cells, then blood naive. Tumor memory CD4+ T cell TCR gene usage was found to cluster with blood and lymph node memory CD4+ cells and with lymph node naive CD4+ cells.

Full-length variable regions came from constant-region reverse primers plus semi-nested Nested Universal Primer A PCR. TCRdb ran MiXCR on the 5' RACE reads and lists one entry per CDR3 protein. Of more than 10,000 distinct CDR3 sequences listed, about 25% are singletons. The receptor comes from a female donor with breast cancer. Sequencing used naive CD4+ T cells sorted from blood. Subset defined: naive CD4+ T cells, CD4+CD45RA+CD25-. This chain links TRBV6-5 with TRBJ2-7; D not certain. The CDR3: CASSLDVNSYEQYF. The DNA of the CDR3 is TGTGCCAGCAGCCTTGACGTAAACTCCTACGAGCAGTACTTC.